This T cell receptor beta chain was identified during a study of T cell repertoires in cytomegalovirus infection. The overall study: Both recently identified HLA-C-restricted and well-studied HLA-B-restricted CMV epitopes were used in the study. Signatures in public TCR beta sequences pointed to both CMV infection and matching HLA type.

The study, taken as a whole, reports: Summed frequency of public TCR beta families distinguished CMV carriers with the relevant HLA.

In regard to this clonotype: Its specificity is unknown.

TCRdb re-called the reads with MiXCR, one entry per CDR3 protein. This sample carries around 570,000 distinct CDR3 sequences, 40% of them seen once, and the ten largest clones take 48%. CDR3 length: 12 amino acids. Germline-derived CDR1 and CDR2 are LNHDA and SQIVND (reference sequence). The ends were cut back, 9 bases at V and 2 bases at J, with 11 bases in the middle. This sample comprised cultured PBMCs, obtained from culture after CMV antigen stimulation. J is TRBJ2-7 and V is TRBV19, with D perhaps assigned TRBD1 or TRBD2 (5 bases each). The clonotype originates from a human donor in good health (CMV status not recorded). Some clones in this sample may be carry-over from other donors' samples. The CDR3 region is CARKGSAYEQYF. CDR3 bases: TGTGCCAGGAAGGGGAGCGCCTACGAGCAGTACTTC.